Presented here are 25 T cell receptor beta chains from one specimen sequenced in a study of shared clonotypes between healthy human individuals. TCRdb's table, derived via immunoSEQ multiplex PCR, lists solely in-frame clones and lacks some. The table includes some 1,100,000 clones, around 82% detected once. Specimen: memory CD4+ T cells from PBMCs. Indicated subset: CD45RA-negative fraction. These receptors all come from a man younger than 30 in good health. Some clones in this sample may be carry-over from other donors' samples.

V usage is TRBV7-2 and J usage is TRBJ2-3; 8 nucleotides match TRBD1. Germline lookup yields CDR1 SGHTA and CDR2 FQGNSA. CDR3 length equals 15 residues. V lost 4 bases to trimming and J lost 7 bases; unmatched junction nucleotides: 10. CDR3 loop: CASSSPTGDANTQYF. CDR3 DNA sequence: TGTGCCAGCAGCTCGCCGACAGGGGATGCTAATACGCAGTATTTT.

The chain joins TRBV7-2 to TRBJ2-1; D possibly corresponds to TRBD2 (5 bases). The CDR3 runs 14 residues. CDR1 and CDR2 (germline): SGHTA, FQGNSA. V lost 5 bases, J lost 0 bases, and 8 bases lay in between. For the CDR3, the DNA is TGTGCCAGCAGCCGACGGGGCTCCTACAATGAGCAGTTCTTC. This encodes CASSRRGSYNEQFF.

The chain recombines TRBV28 with TRBJ1-2; 7 bases map to TRBD1. J lost 4 bases, V lost 7 bases, and 15 bases had no gene match. Per the germline V gene, CDR1 is MDHEN and CDR2 is SYDVKM. This CDR3 spans 16 amino acids. The CDR3 region is CASTSGGGRGIYGYTF. As DNA, the CDR3 is TGTGCCAGCACCTCAGGGGGGGGGCGCGGTATCTATGGCTACACCTTC.

This chain uses TRBV10-2 with TRBJ2-1; D is unclear. The V end was cut by 4 bases, the J end by 6 bases, with 4 bases between. This CDR3 region has 11 residues. Germline-derived CDR1 and CDR2 are WSHSY and SAAADI. For the CDR3, the DNA is TGCGCCAGCAGTGCCCGCAATGAGCAGTTCTTC. This translates into CASSARNEQFF.

J is TRBJ1-2 and V is TRBV28, with a tentative D call TRBD1 (6 bases). CDR1 and CDR2 from the germline V gene are MDHEN and SYDVKM. V was trimmed by 2 bases and J by 5 bases, leaving 18 bases between them. The CDR3 covers 16 residues. The chain's CDR3 is CASSLGGWGAIYGYTF. The CDR3 coding sequence is TGTGCCAGCAGTTTAGGAGGATGGGGGGCCATTTATGGCTACACCTTC.

This chain uses TRBV7-2 with TRBJ1-1, with TRBD1 as a possible D gene (6 bases). V gave up 4 bases and J gave up 8 bases, with 11 bases separating them. Per the germline V gene, CDR1 is SGHTA and CDR2 is FQGNSA. CDR3 size: 12 residues. CDR3 nucleotide sequence: TGTGCCAGCAGCTCCGCGACAGGCGAAGCTTTCTTT. Its protein is CASSSATGEAFF.

The table lists this clone with a count of one. The genes are TRBV7-8 and TRBJ1-2; D is ambiguous. CDR1 and CDR2 (germline): SGHVS, FQNEAQ. Trimming cost V 5 bases and J 7 bases, with 23 bases left between them. The CDR3 is made up of 16 amino acids. The CDR3 is CASSPIGITTISGYTF. Written as DNA, the CDR3 is TGTGCCAGCAGCCCAATTGGGATAACTACTATCAGTGGCTACACCTTC. The variable domain in full, with the rest retrieved from reference TRBV7-8 and TRBJ1-2, is GAGVSQSPRYKVAKRGQDVALRCDPISGHVSLFWYQQALGQGPEFLTYFQNEAQLDKSGLPSDRFFAERPEGSVSTLKIQRTQQEDSAVYLCASSPIGITTISGYTFGSGTRLTVV.

This clone was picked up a small number of times. This chain links TRBV18 with TRBJ1-4, with 7 nucleotides matching TRBD1. V lost 4 bases to trimming and J lost 4 bases; unmatched junction nucleotides: 6. The CDR3 sequence is 15 residues long. Looked up from germline, CDR1 is KGHSH and CDR2 is LQKENI. As DNA, the CDR3 is TGTGCCAGCTCACTGAGGGACAGCGATAATGAAAAACTGTTTTTT. It yields the protein CASSLRDSDNEKLFF.

The V call is TRBV13, the J call TRBJ2-1; the match to TRBD2 covers 8 bases. CDR3 length equals 16 residues. Germline loops: CDR1 PRHDT, CDR2 FYEKMQ (reference sequence). The V segment lost 2 bases and the J segment 3 bases; nucleotides outside the gene matches: 6. CDR3 DNA sequence: TGTGCCAGCAGCTTATGGGCGGGAGGTGGCTACAATGAGCAGTTCTTC. Protein: CASSLWAGGGYNEQFF.

The gene calls are TRBV13 and TRBJ1-2, with D tentatively TRBD1 (6 bases). The CDR3 totals 16 residues. V lost 1 base and J 4 bases, leaving 16 bases between the germline ends. CDR1 PRHDT and CDR2 FYEKMQ come from the germline V gene (reference sequence). The CDR3 nucleotides are TGTGCCAGCAGCTTAGTACGCTTGACAGGATCCTATGGCTACACCTTC. Protein product: CASSLVRLTGSYGYTF.

The rearrangement joins TRBV6-1 to TRBJ2-1, with D maybe TRBD1 (6 bases). V lost 3 bases to trimming and J lost 7 bases, with 10 bases between them. Germline V gene sequence: CDR1 MNHNS, CDR2 SASEGT. The CDR3 is made up of 13 amino acids. The CDR3 nucleotides read TGTGCCAGCAGTGATCAGGGGAGAAATGAGCAGTTCTTC. This encodes CASSDQGRNEQFF.

The chain carries TRBV5-1 and TRBJ2-5; 7 bases are a match to TRBD1. CDR1 SGHRS and CDR2 YFSETQ come from the germline V gene. This CDR3 is built from 14 residues. The V and J ends lost 4 bases and 3 bases, in that order; junction bases with no gene match: 6. CDR3 protein: CASSQGTAEETQYF. The CDR3 coding sequence is TGCGCCAGCAGCCAAGGGACAGCCGAAGAGACCCAGTACTTC.

The rearrangement uses TRBV14 and TRBJ2-7; 12 bases agree with TRBD2. V shed 0 bases, J shed 8 bases, and the junction held 11 bases outside the gene matches. The CDR3 spans 17 residues. Germline CDR1 is SGHDN and CDR2 is FVKESK. CDR3 DNA sequence: TGTGCCAGCAGCCAAGAGCTAGCGGGAGGGCCGGACCGGAAGCAGTACTTC. Translated: CASSQELAGGPDRKQYF.

This chain connects TRBV20-1 to TRBJ2-5; D remains ambiguous. The CDR3 extends over 11 amino acids. The germline V and J ends were trimmed by 3 bases and 5 bases, with 7 bases remaining between them. In germline, CDR1 is DFQATT, CDR2 SNEGSKA (reference sequence). The CDR3 nucleotides are TGCAGTGCTAGGCCCTTGGAGACCCAGTACTTC. Its translation: CSARPLETQYF.

The V and J genes are TRBV5-1 and TRBJ2-1, with 12 bases matching TRBD2. Germline values: CDR1 SGHRS, CDR2 YFSETQ. The CDR3 is 19 amino acids. The junction had 9 bases not matched to a gene; V was cut back by 2 bases and J by 0 bases. CDR3 coding DNA: TGCGCCAGCAGCTTCCCAAGGACTAGCGGGATTGACTCCTACAATGAGCAGTTCTTC. Translating gives CASSFPRTSGIDSYNEQFF.

In its sample, this clone was seen a few times. The chain links TRBV2 to TRBJ2-1; 9 bases are a match to TRBD1. Germline V CDR1 and CDR2: SNHLY, FYNNEI. V lost 5 bases and J lost 4; bases outside the gene matches: 6. The CDR3 is 15 amino acids. This CDR3 is CASSRGQGPYNEQFF. In DNA form, the CDR3 reads TGTGCCAGCAGTCGGGGACAGGGCCCATACAATGAGCAGTTCTTC.

The chain joins TRBV15 to TRBJ2-1; perhaps TRBD2 as D (5 bases). Trimming left V 3 bases short and J 5 bases short, with 14 bases between. Germline V CDR1 and CDR2: LNHNV, YYDKDF (reference sequence). The CDR3 is made up of 15 amino acids. This CDR3 reads CATSSPGSRDNEQFF. The CDR3 DNA sequence: TGTGCCACCAGCAGCCCGGGGAGCCGCGACAATGAGCAGTTCTTC.

V and J are TRBV5-5 and TRBJ2-7; D remains unclear. CDR3 size: 12 residues. Germline-derived CDR1 and CDR2 are SGHKS and YYEKEE (reference sequence). The V end was cut by 0 bases, the J end by 9 bases, with 10 bases between. The CDR3 nucleotides read TGTGCCAGCAGCTTGGACGGAGACTGGCAGTACTTC. Its protein is CASSLDGDWQYF.

The CDR3 DNA sequence: TGTGCCAGCAGCTTAGCGGGAGGCTATCCAGATACGCAGTATTTT. Protein product: CASSLAGGYPDTQYF. The rearrangement links TRBV4-2 to TRBJ2-3, with 10 bases fitting TRBD2. Germline V CDR1 and CDR2: LGHNA, YNFKEQ. The CDR3 contains 15 residues. After removal of 5 bases from V and 4 bases from J, the junction contained 6 bases not matched to a gene.

With regard to this clone: At the DNA level, this CDR3 is encoded by other sequences in the same sample as well. This chain links TRBV5-1 with TRBJ2-2; the D call may be TRBD1 or TRBD2 (5 bases each). V lost 4 bases to trimming and J lost 8 bases, with 12 bases between them. The length of the CDR3 is 13 residues. CDR1 and CDR2 (germline): SGHRS, YFSETQ. As DNA, the CDR3 is TGCGCCAGCAGCCCAACGAGGGGAGGGGAGCTGTTTTTT. Its protein product is CASSPTRGGELFF. The entire variable domain, with the rest obtained from reference TRBV5-1 and TRBJ2-2, is as follows: KAGVTQTPRYLIKTRGQQVTLSCSPISGHRSVSWYQQTPGQGLQFLFEYFSETQRNKGNFPGRFSGRQFSNSRSEMNVSTLELGDSALYLCASSPTRGGELFFGEGSRLTVL.

CDR3 loop: CASSNLAGGSYEQYF. CDR3 DNA sequence: TGTGCCAGCAGCAACCTAGCGGGAGGCTCCTACGAGCAGTACTTC. The gene calls are TRBV7-2 and TRBJ2-7; 11 bases match TRBD2. With V trimmed by 5 bases and J by 0 bases, 3 bases remained unmatched. CDR1 is SGHTA, CDR2 FQGNSA, per germline. The CDR3 length is 15 residues.

This chain uses TRBV7-9 with TRBJ1-4; tentative D call: TRBD1 (6 bases). CDR1 and CDR2 (germline): SEHNR, FQNEAQ (reference sequence). The CDR3 extends over 14 amino acids. V lost 7 bases, J lost 4 bases, and 13 bases lay in between. In nucleotides, the CDR3 is TGTGCCAGCACCCCCGAAGGGGGTAATGAAAAACTGTTTTTT. The encoded protein is CASTPEGGNEKLFF.

The chain recombines TRBV25-1 with TRBJ2-3; TRBD2 agrees at 7 bases. V lost 5 bases to trimming and J lost 1 base; unmatched junction nucleotides: 9. CDR3 length: 16 residues. Germline-derived CDR1 and CDR2 are MGHDK and SYGVNS. The CDR3 DNA follows: TGTGCCAGCAGTCGACTAGCCCCTAGGGGCACAGATACGCAGTATTTT. Protein product: CASSRLAPRGTDTQYF.

This clone appeared once. Here the CDR3 reads CASRQVLAGFREQYF. In DNA form, the CDR3 reads TGTGCCAGCAGACAAGTTTTGGCTGGATTTCGCGAGCAGTACTTC. The chain joins TRBV27 to TRBJ2-7, with D hard to call. The CDR3 length is 15 residues. V lost 6 bases, J lost 6 bases, and 21 bases lay in between. Germline CDR1 is MNHEY and CDR2 is SMNVEV (reference sequence).

In this sample, this clone turned up a few times. V usage is TRBV28 and J usage is TRBJ1-2; D possibly corresponds to TRBD1 (6 bases). The ends were cut back, 8 bases at V and 8 bases at J, with 21 bases in the middle. In germline, CDR1 is MDHEN, CDR2 SYDVKM. The CDR3 has 14 residues. The CDR3, as DNA: TGTGCCAGCCTTCAAGGGGGACCCTCTCGCGGCTACACCTTC. Amino acids: CASLQGGPSRGYTF.